These 8 T cell receptor beta chains share one sample of origin, sequenced in a study of T cell responses to AZD1222 COVID-19 vaccine. This table comes from immunoSEQ multiplex PCR, and its TCRdb copy is limited to in-frame clones, with some not included. In the table there are roughly 150,000 clones, 70% to 90% of which are singletons. The source material was peripheral blood, sampled on day 0 of AZD1222 vaccination. The receptor set was obtained from an adult in good health.

The rearrangement links TRBV6-5 to TRBJ2-1; D not resolved. CDR1 and CDR2 from the germline V gene are MNHEY and SVGAGI. V lost 4 bases and J lost 4, with 8 bases in between. The CDR3 consists of 13 residues. CDR3 DNA: TGTGCCAGCAGTTGGGCACGTTACAATGAGCAGTTCTTC. Translation: CASSWARYNEQFF.

Comments on this clone: This same CDR3 is encoded by further DNA sequences in the sample. CDR3 bases: TGCAGTGCTAGAGTTCGGGAGACCCAGTACTTC. Its protein product is CSARVRETQYF. This chain joins TRBV20-1 and TRBJ2-5; D unclear. This CDR3 contains 11 residues. With 1 base removed from V and 5 bases from J, the gap between germline ends came to 5 bases. Germline CDR1 is DFQATT and CDR2 is SNEGSKA (reference sequence).

V and J are TRBV18 and TRBJ1-2; 9 bases line up with TRBD1. The CDR3 is made up of 13 amino acids. Looked up from germline, CDR1 is KGHSH and CDR2 is LQKENI. J lost 8 bases, V lost 2 bases, and 3 bases had no gene match. CDR3 sequence (DNA): TGTGCCAGCTCACCAGGGACAGGGACGGGCTACACCTTC. Translating it yields CASSPGTGTGYTF.

The chain has TRBV21-1 and TRBJ2-1. TRBV21-1 is listed as a pseudogene. This CDR3 has 14 amino acids. CDR3 sequence reads: CASNRGRSYNEQFF. In DNA form, the CDR3 reads TGTGCCAGCAACCGGGGCCGCTCCTACAATGAGCAGTTCTTC.

V is TRBV3-1 (or the pseudogene TRBV3-2) and J is TRBJ2-1, with 8 nucleotides matching TRBD2. The CDR3 extends over 20 amino acids. The V and J ends lost 4 bases and 0 bases, in that order; junction bases with no gene match: 17. CDR1 is LGHDT, CDR2 YNNKEL, per germline (reference sequence). The chain's CDR3 is CASSLTPGGGLPGSYNEQFF. CDR3 nucleotide sequence: TGTGCCAGCAGCCTCACTCCCGGGGGGGGGCTCCCTGGCTCCTACAATGAGCAGTTCTTC.

This chain uses TRBV12-3 or TRBV12-4 with TRBJ1-5; D possibly corresponds to TRBD1 (6 bases). The germline V and J ends were trimmed by 5 bases and 3 bases, with 8 bases remaining between them. CDR3 length: 13 amino acids. CDR3 in amino acids: CASSPGDNQPQHF. As DNA, the CDR3 is TGTGCCAGCAGTCCAGGGGACAATCAGCCCCAGCATTTT.

The sample holds a few counts of this clone. The CDR3 region is CASGFGNTGELFF. CDR3 sequence (DNA): TGTGCTAGTGGTTTCGGAAACACCGGGGAGCTGTTTTTT. J is TRBJ2-2 and V is TRBV12-5; D not resolved. The V end lost 3 bases, the J end lost 2 bases, and 4 bases lay between the germline ends. Germline loops: CDR1 LGHNT, CDR2 FRNRAP. The CDR3 totals 13 residues.

The J gene is TRBJ2-1, the V gene TRBV24-1, with 9 bases identical to TRBD2. The CDR3 is made up of 11 amino acids. V lost 5 bases and J lost 13; bases outside the gene matches: 2. Germline assignment: CDR1 KGHDR and CDR2 SFDVKD. CDR3 sequence reads: CATSAGTSQFF. CDR3 coding DNA: TGTGCCACCAGTGCCGGGACTAGCCAGTTCTTC.